This TCR beta chain stems from a study of shared clonotypes between healthy human individuals. Study context: Each donor contributed plates that comprised three CD4 naive, three CD4 memory, two CD8 naive and one CD8 memory.

Samples underwent the assay at deep level. The assay was immunoSEQ multiplex PCR, and TCRdb's table has in-frame clones only and misses some. The data hold around 1.9 million clones, with under 95% observed a single time. Study-wide results and limits: Sorted-subset sequencing was shown by rarefaction to be incomplete despite large depth. Clonotypes that were shared across a handful of donors made up 4% to 6% of naive CD4 clonotypes.

This CDR3 region has 14 residues. V lost 2 bases to trimming and J lost 4 bases, with 11 bases between them. Germline values: CDR1 LNHDA, CDR2 SQIVND (reference sequence). This clone was observed a handful of times. Antigen specificity is unknown. Naive CD8 cells, CD45RO-negative and positively selected for CCR7, excluded terminally differentiated effector memory CD45RA+ cells. The sample consisted of naive CD8+ T cells from PBMCs. The chain carries TRBV19 and TRBJ1-2; no firm D call. The TCR sequence derives from a man aged 18-30 years in good health. Some clones in this sample may be carry-over from other donors' samples. Here the CDR3 reads CASSISGNGYGYTF. CDR3 coding DNA: TGTGCCAGTAGTATATCCGGGAATGGCTATGGCTACACCTTC.